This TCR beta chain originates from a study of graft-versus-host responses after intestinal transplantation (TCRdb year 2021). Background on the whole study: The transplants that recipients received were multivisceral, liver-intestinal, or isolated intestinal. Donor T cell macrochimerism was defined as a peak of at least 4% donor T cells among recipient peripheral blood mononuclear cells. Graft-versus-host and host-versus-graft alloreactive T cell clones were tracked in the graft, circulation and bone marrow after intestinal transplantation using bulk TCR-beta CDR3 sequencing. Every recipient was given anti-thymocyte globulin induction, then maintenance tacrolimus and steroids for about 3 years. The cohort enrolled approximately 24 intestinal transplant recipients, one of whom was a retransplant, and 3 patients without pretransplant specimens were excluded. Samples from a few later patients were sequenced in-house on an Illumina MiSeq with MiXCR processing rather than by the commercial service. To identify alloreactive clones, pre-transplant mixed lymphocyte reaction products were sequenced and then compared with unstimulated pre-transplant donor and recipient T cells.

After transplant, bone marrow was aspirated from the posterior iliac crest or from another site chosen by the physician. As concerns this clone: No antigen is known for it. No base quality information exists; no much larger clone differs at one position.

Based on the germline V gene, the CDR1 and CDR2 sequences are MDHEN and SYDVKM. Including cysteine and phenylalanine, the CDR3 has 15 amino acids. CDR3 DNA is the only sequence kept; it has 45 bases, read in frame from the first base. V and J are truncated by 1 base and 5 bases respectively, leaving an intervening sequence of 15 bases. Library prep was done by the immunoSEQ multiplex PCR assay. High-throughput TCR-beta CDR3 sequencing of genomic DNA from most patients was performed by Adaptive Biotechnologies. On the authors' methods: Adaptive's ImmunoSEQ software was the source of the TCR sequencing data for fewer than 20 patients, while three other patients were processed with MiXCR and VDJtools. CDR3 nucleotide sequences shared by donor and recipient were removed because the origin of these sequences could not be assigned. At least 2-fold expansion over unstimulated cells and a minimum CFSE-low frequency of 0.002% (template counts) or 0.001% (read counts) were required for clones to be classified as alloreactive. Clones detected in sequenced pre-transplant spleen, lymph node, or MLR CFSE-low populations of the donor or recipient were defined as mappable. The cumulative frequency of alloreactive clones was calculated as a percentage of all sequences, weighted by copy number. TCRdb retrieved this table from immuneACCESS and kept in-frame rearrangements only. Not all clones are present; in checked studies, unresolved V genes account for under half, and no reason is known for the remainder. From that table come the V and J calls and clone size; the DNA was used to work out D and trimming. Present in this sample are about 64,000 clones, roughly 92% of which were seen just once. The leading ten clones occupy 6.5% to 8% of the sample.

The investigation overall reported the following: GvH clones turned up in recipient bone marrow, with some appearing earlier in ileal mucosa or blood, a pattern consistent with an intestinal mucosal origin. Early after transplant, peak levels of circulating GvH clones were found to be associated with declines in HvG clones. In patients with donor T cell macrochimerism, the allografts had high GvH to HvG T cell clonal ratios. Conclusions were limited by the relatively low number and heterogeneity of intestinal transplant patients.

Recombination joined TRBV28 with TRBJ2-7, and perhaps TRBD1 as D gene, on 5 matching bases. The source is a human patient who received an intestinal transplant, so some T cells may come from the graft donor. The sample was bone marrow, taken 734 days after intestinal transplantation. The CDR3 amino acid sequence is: CASSLLSMGQNEQYF. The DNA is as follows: TGTGCCAGCAGTTTATTATCGATGGGGCAAAACGAGCAGTACTTC.